These 2 T cell receptor beta chains originate from one sample sequenced in a study of CD4 T cells in relation to SARS-CoV-2 and coronaviruses. Data came from immunoSEQ multiplex PCR; TCRdb stores just in-frame clones and leaves some out. The table includes about 38,000 clones, roughly 90% detected once. Material for sequencing was memory CD4+ T cells from PBMCs. These receptors were collected from an adult with COVID-19.

The chain couples TRBV5-6 to TRBJ1-2; D might be TRBD1 (5 bases). The V end was cut by 4 bases, the J end by 0 bases, with 10 bases between. Germline loops: CDR1 SGHDT, CDR2 YYEEEE. CDR3 length: 14 amino acids. The CDR3 sequence is CASSTGPANYGYTF. CDR3 nucleotide sequence: TGTGCCAGCAGCACGGGACCAGCTAACTATGGCTACACCTTC.

The chain joins TRBV11-3 to TRBJ2-7; the D gene could be TRBD1 or TRBD2 (5 bases each). V was pared by 5 bases and J by 0 bases, with 23 bases between. The CDR3 has 18 amino acids. Per the germline V gene, CDR1 is SGHNT and CDR2 is YENEEA. This CDR3 reads CASSRYLTGTPSSYEQYF. The DNA of the CDR3 is TGTGCCAGCAGCCGATATCTAACCGGGACCCCGAGCTCCTACGAGCAGTACTTC.